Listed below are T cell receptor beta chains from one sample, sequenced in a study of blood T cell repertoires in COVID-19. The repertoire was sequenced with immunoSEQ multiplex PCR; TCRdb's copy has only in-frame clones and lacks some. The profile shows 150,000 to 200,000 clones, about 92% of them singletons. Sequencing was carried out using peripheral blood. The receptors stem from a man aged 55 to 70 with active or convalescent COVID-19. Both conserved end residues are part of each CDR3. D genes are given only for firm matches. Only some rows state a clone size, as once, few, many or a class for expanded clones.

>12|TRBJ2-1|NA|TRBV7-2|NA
CASSLGGDEQFF
TGTGCCAGCAGCTTAGGGGGGGATGAGCAGTTCTTC
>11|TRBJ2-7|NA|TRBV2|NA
CASSFRSEQYF
TGTGCCAGCAGCTTCCGTTCCGAGCAGTACTTC
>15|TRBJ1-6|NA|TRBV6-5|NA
CASSYFRAGNSPLHF
TGTGCCAGCAGTTACTTCAGGGCAGGCAATTCACCCCTCCACTTT
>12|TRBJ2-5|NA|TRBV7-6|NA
CASTPLQETQYF
TGTGCCAGTACACCACTACAAGAGACCCAGTACTTC
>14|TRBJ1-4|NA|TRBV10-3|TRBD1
CAISGTGLNEKLFF
TGTGCCATCAGTGGGACAGGTTTAAATGAAAAACTGTTTTTT
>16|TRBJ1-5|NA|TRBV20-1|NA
CSASQKAGFGNQPQHF
TGCAGTGCTAGTCAGAAAGCAGGGTTTGGCAATCAGCCCCAGCATTTT
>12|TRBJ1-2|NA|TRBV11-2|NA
CASSRGDYGYTF
TGTGCCAGCAGCAGGGGTGATTATGGCTACACCTTC
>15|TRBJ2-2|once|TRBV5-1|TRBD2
CARSWAGGPTGELFF
TGCGCCCGCAGCTGGGCGGGGGGGCCCACCGGGGAGCTGTTTTTT
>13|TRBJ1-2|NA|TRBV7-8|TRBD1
CASSLDRGAGYTF
TGTGCCAGCAGCTTAGACAGGGGGGCCGGCTACACCTTC
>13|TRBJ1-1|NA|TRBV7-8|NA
CASSYRENTEAFF
TGTGCCAGCAGCTACAGGGAGAACACTGAAGCTTTCTTT
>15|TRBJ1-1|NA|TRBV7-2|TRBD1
CASSYDRELNTEAFF
TGTGCCAGCAGCTACGACAGGGAATTGAACACTGAAGCTTTCTTT
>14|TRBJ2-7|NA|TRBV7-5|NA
CVRTVGTDPYEQYF
TGTGTCAGAACCGTCGGGACAGACCCTTACGAGCAGTACTTC
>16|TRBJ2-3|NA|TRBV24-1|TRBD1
CATSDSMTGGTDTQYF
TGTGCCACCAGTGATTCCATGACAGGGGGCACAGATACGCAGTATTTT
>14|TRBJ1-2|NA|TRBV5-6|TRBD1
CASRTGGSNYGYTF
TGTGCCAGCAGAACAGGGGGGTCTAACTATGGCTACACCTTC
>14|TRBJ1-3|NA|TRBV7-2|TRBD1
CASSSRTGGNTIYF
TGTGCCAGCAGCTCCCGGACAGGAGGAAACACCATATATTTT
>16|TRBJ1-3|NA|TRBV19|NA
CASSIDLRGSGNTIYF
TGTGCCAGTAGTATAGATCTAAGGGGCTCTGGAAACACCATATATTTT
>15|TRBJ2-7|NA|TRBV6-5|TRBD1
CASRYGTGGLYEQYF
TGTGCCAGCAGGTATGGGACAGGGGGCCTCTACGAGCAGTACTTC